The T cell receptor beta chain described here comes from a study of post-analysis software for immune sequencing data. Unique molecular identifiers featured in each of the TCR beta cDNA libraries. Via MiXCR, TCRdb re-called the PCR reads, giving one row per CDR3 protein. The sample lists roughly 600,000 distinct CDR3 sequences, about 40% seen once, with about 1.8% in the top ten. Points from the study as a whole: In multiple sclerosis, normalized Chao1 diversity was significantly below that of controls. Five TRBV segments occurring more often in patients than controls included TRBV5-6, TRBV5-1 and TRBV20-1.

With V trimmed by 4 bases and J by 9 bases, 11 bases remained unmatched. CDR3 length: 16 amino acids. Germline values: CDR1 KGHDR, CDR2 SFDVKD. In regard to this clonotype: As yet, its antigen is unknown.

The sequence came from a girl aged 10-17 years with multiple sclerosis. The sequenced material came from blood. The chain joins TRBV24-1 to TRBJ2-1; 10 bases line up with TRBD1. The CDR3 nucleotides read TGTGCCACCAGTGAGTCGCCGGGACAGGGGACGGGTGAGCAGTTCTTC. It translates to CATSESPGQGTGEQFF.